This TCR beta chain was recovered during a study of shared clonotypes between healthy human individuals (dated by TCRdb to the early 2020s). For context, the study as a whole: The cohort included three men and a couple of women between 18 and 49 years of age. For each donor, three plates each were used for CD4 naive and CD4 memory, two plates were used for CD8 naive, and one plate was used for CD8 memory. The study deeply sequenced blood TCR repertoires of five healthy adults to estimate repertoire size and the extent of clonotype sharing between individuals. Libraries were prepared and TCR repertoires were sequenced by different laboratories using diverse techniques, in order to increase sequencing depth and limit assay-specific biases. Leukapheresis yielded between about 0.9 and 9.5 billion PBMCs per donor. General findings and caveats noted by the study authors: Compared with non-shared clonotypes, clonotypes shared by all four sorted-subset donors had higher generation probabilities. Even with the large sequencing depth, rarefaction of the sorted-subset datasets indicated that sequencing was incomplete. When several donors were compared, the shared fraction of clonotypes was 5% to 6.5% for naive CD4, 3.5% for naive CD8, 2.3% for memory CD4, and roughly 0.43% for memory CD8. The genetic and exposure-history diversity represented was limited by the small number of donors. Larger estimated clonotype richness was generally found for naive subsets than for memory subsets. Based on pairwise subsampling, the degree of clonotype sharing among donors was expected to be affected by sequencing depth. Sampling was restricted to blood, and TCR repertoires in tissue are likely to differ from TCR repertoires in blood.

A remark on this clone: Its antigen is still unknown. No much larger clone is present one base from it, and per-base qualities are unavailable.

The germline V gene provides CDR1 SGHAT and CDR2 FQNNGV. The CDR3, from cysteine to phenylalanine, totals 12 residues. Here the CDR3 DNA is all that survives: 36 bases in frame from base 1. Relative to germline, V is 2 bases shorter and J is 6 bases shorter, with 8 bases between their ends. Using the deep immunoSEQ assay, multiplex PCR amplified TCR CDR3 regions from genomic DNA. For each cell subset, the extracted genomic DNA was distributed evenly across all wells of several immunoSEQ 96-well plates, and each plate served as one replicate. For sorted subsets, roughly 200 ng of genomic DNA, equivalent to 25,000 to 35,000 T cell genomes, went into each replicate PCR. The purified libraries were quantified using a Qubit 3.0 fluorometer, sized with a Bioanalyzer 2100, and then quantified again using the KAPA Library Quantification kit. Each immunoSEQ 96-well plate was sequenced on its own single-read 150-cycle Illumina NextSeq 550 flow cell. Per the authors' processing: Because the immunoSEQ output included only junctional sequences and no quality scores, the filtering could not be the same as the filtering used for full-length reads. To assign V/J genes and CDR3, sequences were annotated against IMGT germline references using PyIR, a Python wrapper for IgBLAST v1.9. Reads were filtered out if the reads had weak V/J assignments (E-value above 1e-6), no CDR3, stop codons, out-of-frame junctions, or ambiguous translated residues. A V3J clonotype was defined by an identical inferred V gene, J gene, and CDR3 amino acid sequence. Percentage overlap between repertoires was computed as shared unique clonotypes divided by the size of the smaller repertoire. Richness of each repertoire was evaluated using RTK rarefaction, the Chao1 estimator, and Recon v2.1 estimates of unobserved clonotypes. Generation probabilities were computed with OLGA for all TCRbeta clonotypes obtained by the gDNA method from a handful of donors. TCRdb carries this immuneACCESS record with in-frame sequences only. Its versions omit some clonotypes, under half of them owing to an unresolved V gene in the studies checked, with the rest unexplained. V and J calls and clone size are given by that table; D and trimming were obtained from the DNA. The sample table contains approximately 1.9 million clones; only one count was recorded for 80% to 95% of them. More than 1.5% of the sample is in the top ten clones.

CD8 naive samples consisted of CD45RO-negative cells that were positively selected for CCR7, yielding a CD45RA+CCR7+ population without TemRA cells. The donors were healthy, HIV-negative adults who had no recently reported acute infections or vaccinations. Every donor was a Caucasian adult residing in Nashville, Tennessee, USA. After blood collection by leukapheresis, PBMCs were isolated using Ficoll-Histopaque density gradient centrifugation and then cryopreserved in the vapor phase of liquid nitrogen. Purity and quantity of every magnetically sorted T cell population were checked by analytical flow cytometry. Genomic DNA was isolated from every sorted fraction and measured by UV absorbance on a Nanodrop 2000c.

The TCR comes from a young man in good health. Some clones in this sample may be carry-over from other donors' samples. The sequencing sample was made of naive CD8+ T cells from PBMCs. This specimen's cell subset or site label, interpreted: CD45RA+CCR7+. Recombination joined TRBV11-2 with TRBJ2-7; the D segment cannot be called with confidence. The CDR3 region has the sequence CASSLWRGEQYF. The nucleotide sequence is given as TGTGCCAGCAGCTTATGGCGAGGCGAGCAGTACTTC.